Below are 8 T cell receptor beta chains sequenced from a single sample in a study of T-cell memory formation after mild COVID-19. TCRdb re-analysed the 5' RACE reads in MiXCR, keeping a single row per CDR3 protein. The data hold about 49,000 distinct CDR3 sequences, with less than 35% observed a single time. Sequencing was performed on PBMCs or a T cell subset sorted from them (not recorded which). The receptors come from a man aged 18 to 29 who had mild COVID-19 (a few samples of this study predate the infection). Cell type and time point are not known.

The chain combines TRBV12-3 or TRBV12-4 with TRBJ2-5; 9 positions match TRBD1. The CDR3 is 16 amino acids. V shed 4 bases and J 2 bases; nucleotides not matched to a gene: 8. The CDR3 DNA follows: TGTGCCAGCAGTTCGCCGACAGGGGGGATACAAGAGACCCAGTACTTC. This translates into CASSSPTGGIQETQYF.

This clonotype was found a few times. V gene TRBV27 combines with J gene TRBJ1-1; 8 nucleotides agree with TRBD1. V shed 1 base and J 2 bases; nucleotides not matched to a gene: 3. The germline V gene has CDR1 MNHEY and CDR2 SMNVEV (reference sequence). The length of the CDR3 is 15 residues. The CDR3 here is CASSLWGQVNTEAFF. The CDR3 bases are TGTGCCAGCAGTTTATGGGGACAGGTAAACACTGAAGCTTTCTTT.

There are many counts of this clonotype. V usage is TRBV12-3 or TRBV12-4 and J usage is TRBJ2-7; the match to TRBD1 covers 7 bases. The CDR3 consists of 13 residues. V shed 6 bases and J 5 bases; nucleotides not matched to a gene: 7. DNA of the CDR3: TGTGCCAGCAGCGAGACAGGGTTCCACGAGCAGTACGTC. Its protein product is CASSETGFHEQYV.

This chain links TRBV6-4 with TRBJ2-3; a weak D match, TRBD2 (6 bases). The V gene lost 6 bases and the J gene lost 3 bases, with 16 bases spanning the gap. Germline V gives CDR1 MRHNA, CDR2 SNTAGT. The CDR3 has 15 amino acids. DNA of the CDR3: TGTGCCAGCAGCCACGGGATTGGAGGGACAGATACGCAGTATTTT. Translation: CASSHGIGGTDTQYF.

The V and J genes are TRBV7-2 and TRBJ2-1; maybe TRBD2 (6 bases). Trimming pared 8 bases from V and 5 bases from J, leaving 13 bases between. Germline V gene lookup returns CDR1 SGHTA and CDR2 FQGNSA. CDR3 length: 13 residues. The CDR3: CASRDSTDNEQFF. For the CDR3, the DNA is TGTGCCAGCCGGGACTCTACCGACAATGAGCAGTTCTTC.

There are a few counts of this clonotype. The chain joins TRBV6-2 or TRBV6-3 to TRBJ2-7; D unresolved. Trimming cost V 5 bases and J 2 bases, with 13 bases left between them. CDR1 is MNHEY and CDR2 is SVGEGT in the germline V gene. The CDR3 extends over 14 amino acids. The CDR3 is CASSPSPAAYEQYV. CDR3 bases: TGTGCCAGCAGTCCCTCCCCCGCGGCCTACGAGCAGTACGTC.

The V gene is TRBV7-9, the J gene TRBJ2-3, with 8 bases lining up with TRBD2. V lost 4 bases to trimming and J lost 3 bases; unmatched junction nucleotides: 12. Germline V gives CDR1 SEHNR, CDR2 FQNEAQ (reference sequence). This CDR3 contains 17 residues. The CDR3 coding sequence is TGTGCCAGCAGCTCCGTCTCTCTGAAGCGGGGGACAGATACGCAGTATTTT. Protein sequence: CASSSVSLKRGTDTQYF.

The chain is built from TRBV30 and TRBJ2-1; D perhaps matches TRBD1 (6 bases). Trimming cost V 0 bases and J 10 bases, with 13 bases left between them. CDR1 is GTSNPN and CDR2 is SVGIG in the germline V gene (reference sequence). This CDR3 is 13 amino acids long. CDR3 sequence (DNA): TGTGCCTGGAGTGTGGTGGGGGCACACGAGCAGTTCTTC. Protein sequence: CAWSVVGAHEQFF.